The sequence of this T cell receptor beta chain was determined in a study of blood T cell repertoires in COVID-19. Study overall: Samples came from the United States, Italy and Spain, spanning acute and convalescent COVID-19. Sample material is recorded as cDNA or gDNA derived from T cells, B-cell-depleted T cells, or PBMCs.

With 2 bases removed from V and 7 bases from J, the gap between germline ends came to 13 bases. The CDR3 covers 14 residues. From germline, CDR1 is SGHTS and CDR2 YDEGEE. As handled by the study authors: Estimation of nucleated cell counts was performed using reference gene primer amplification. Assay used: immunoSEQ multiplex PCR; TCRdb lists only in-frame clones, some missing. V, J and clone size derive from that table, while D and trimming were established from the DNA sequence. The repertoire holds 130,000 or so clones, about 85% seen once, with more than 1.5% in the top ten. The origin of this receptor is a human donor in a cohort sampled during active COVID-19. V is TRBV5-8 and J is TRBJ1-5, with D perhaps matching TRBD1 (6 bases). Specimen: peripheral blood. In DNA, the CDR3 is TGTGCCAGCAGCTTAGTACAGGGTGGGCAGCCCCAGCATTTT. It encodes CASSLVQGGQPQHF.